Listed below are T cell receptor beta chains from one sample, sequenced in a study of human T cells and chemical hapten exposure. TCRdb ran MiXCR on the RACE reads and lists one entry per CDR3 protein. Here the sample spans about 70,000 distinct CDR3 sequences, 6.5% to 10% being singletons. The source was whole blood, collected in connection with sensitization to the hapten diphenylcyclopropenone (DPC). These receptors were taken from a woman between 45 and 65 years old with alopecia areata. Some clones in this sample may be carry-over from other donors' samples. The CDR3 runs from the conserved cysteine through the conserved F or W. The D gene is left open where the match is weak. A row's size may be missing; if present it is once, few, many or a size class.

TRBJ2-3	TRBV20-1	many	.	CSARGSPDYRYTQYF	TGCAGTGCTAGAGGTTCCCCAGACTACAGATATACGCAGTATTTT
TRBJ2-5	TRBV12-3/TRBV12-4	.	.	CASSPSLTAYQETQYF	TGTGCCAGCAGCCCTAGCTTAACAGCCTACCAAGAGACCCAGTACTTC
TRBJ1-5	TRBV14	few	.	CASSQGPQPQHF	TGTGCCAGCAGCCAGGGCCCTCAGCCCCAGCATTTT
TRBJ2-7	TRBV20-1	.	TRBD1	CSALPLGTATEEQYF	TGCAGTGCCCTTCCCTTAGGGACAGCAACTGAAGAGCAGTACTTC
TRBJ2-1	TRBV18	few	.	CASSPLGGRHYNEQFF	TGTGCCAGCTCACCCCTTGGGGGCCGGCACTACAATGAGCAGTTCTTC
TRBJ2-3	TRBV28	few	.	CASRAASTDTQYF	TGTGCCAGCAGGGCGGCTAGCACAGATACGCAGTATTTT
TRBJ1-5	TRBV6-6	.	.	CASSLNPHHF	TGTGCCAGCAGTTTAAACCCCCACCATTTT
TRBJ1-6	TRBV7-9	.	.	CASSSPGGLNSPLHF	TGTGCCAGCAGCTCTCCGGGGGGGCTGAATTCACCCCTCCACTTT
TRBJ1-5	TRBV4-1	.	.	CASSHLGVAGNQPQHF	TGCGCCAGCAGCCACCTAGGCGTGGCGGGCAATCAGCCCCAGCATTTT
TRBJ1-5	TRBV29-1	.	.	CSARTGPNQPQHF	TGCAGCGCCAGAACAGGGCCAAATCAGCCCCAGCATTTT
TRBJ1-2	TRBV6-5	few	.	CAIQSLTPPLISF	TGTGCCATCCAGTCGTTGACGCCGCCCCTAATAAGTTTC
TRBJ1-6	TRBV5-1	.	TRBD1	CASQGGTVNSPLHF	TGCGCCAGCCAGGGGGGAACCGTAAATTCACCCCTCCACTTT
TRBJ2-3	TRBV18	few	.	CASSPPRIEAQYF	TGTGCCAGCTCACCACCGAGAATAGAGGCGCAGTATTTT
TRBJ2-7	TRBV28	few	TRBD1	CASSGTVSYEQYF	TGTGCCAGCAGTGGGACAGTCTCCTACGAGCAGTACTTC
TRBJ1-5	TRBV12-3/TRBV12-4	few	.	CASSLDRGQPQHF	TGTGCCAGCAGTCTCGACCGGGGTCAGCCCCAGCATTTT
TRBJ2-7	TRBV10-3	many	TRBD1	CAISEPRQGAEQYF	TGTGCCATCAGTGAGCCTCGACAGGGAGCCGAGCAGTACTTC
TRBJ2-1	TRBV23-1	few	TRBD2	CASGPGLAGNEQFF	TGCGCCAGCGGACCGGGACTAGCGGGAAATGAGCAGTTCTTC
TRBJ2-5	TRBV7-9	few	TRBD1	CASAGTEQETQYF	TGTGCCAGCGCAGGGACAGAGCAAGAGACCCAGTACTTC
TRBJ1-1	TRBV6-1	few	.	CASTARGMNTEAFF	TGTGCCAGCACTGCTAGGGGGATGAACACTGAAGCTTTCTTT
TRBJ1-2	TRBV28	many	TRBD1	CASRAGTGGNYGYTF	TGTGCCAGCAGAGCCGGGACAGGGGGAAACTATGGCTACACCTTC
TRBJ2-3	TRBV10-3	few	.	CAISESRASTDTQYF	TGTGCCATCAGTGAGTCTAGGGCAAGCACAGATACGCAGTATTTT
TRBJ2-4	TRBV29-1	few	TRBD1	CSVTGADIQYF	TGCAGCGTGACAGGGGCCGACATTCAGTACTTC
TRBJ2-7	TRBV18	.	.	CASSFQGGGYEQYF	TGTGCCAGCTCATTTCAGGGGGGCGGCTACGAGCAGTACTTC
TRBJ1-1	TRBV29-1	.	.	CSVEEGAAAFF	TGCAGCGTTGAAGAGGGGGCAGCAGCTTTCTTT
TRBJ1-4	TRBV5-1	many	.	CASSMDRQSTNEKLFF	TGCGCCAGCAGCATGGACAGACAGTCAACTAATGAAAAACTGTTTTTT
TRBJ1-1	TRBV18	few	.	CASSPPLGATEAFF	TGTGCCAGCTCACCACCTCTCGGCGCGACTGAAGCTTTCTTT
TRBJ1-4	TRBV12-3/TRBV12-4	.	TRBD1	CASSLTGTNEKLFF	TGTGCCAGCAGCTTGACAGGGACTAATGAAAAACTGTTTTTT
TRBJ1-2	TRBV28	many	.	CASSSSNYGYTF	TGTGCCAGCAGCTCTTCTAACTATGGCTACACCTTC
TRBJ2-1	TRBV28	few	.	CASSLLPGLQFF	TGTGCCAGCAGTCTCCTCCCAGGGCTGCAGTTCTTC
TRBJ1-2	TRBV19	.	.	CASDGDFYGYTF	TGTGCCAGCGACGGTGATTTCTATGGCTACACCTTC
TRBJ2-7	TRBV6-2/TRBV6-3	.	.	CASTWGYEQYF	TGTGCCAGCACCTGGGGGTACGAGCAGTACTTC
TRBJ1-2	TRBV7-2	many	.	CASSTYGQLRPPNYGYTF	TGTGCCAGCAGCACATACGGACAGCTTCGACCTCCTAACTATGGCTACACCTTC
TRBJ2-7	TRBV12-3/TRBV12-4	.	.	CASTLGGLYEQYF	TGTGCCAGCACTTTGGGGGGTTTGTACGAGCAGTACTTC
TRBJ1-5	TRBV18	many	.	CASSPERGGWNQPQHF	TGTGCCAGCTCCCCGGAGAGGGGAGGTTGGAATCAGCCCCAGCATTTT
TRBJ2-2	TRBV6-5	.	.	CASSDGIAGELFF	TGTGCCAGCAGTGACGGGATTGCCGGGGAGCTGTTTTTT
TRBJ1-5	TRBV6-2/TRBV6-3	few	.	CASSYSPGAHQPQHF	TGTGCCAGCAGTTACTCGCCGGGGGCCCATCAGCCCCAGCATTTT
TRBJ2-1	TRBV5-1	many	.	CASSEPSGEQFF	TGCGCCAGCAGCGAGCCGAGTGGTGAGCAGTTCTTC
TRBJ2-3	TRBV5-1	few	TRBD2	CASSLGTSGRPHTDTQYF	TGCGCCAGCAGCTTAGGGACTAGCGGGAGGCCCCACACAGATACGCAGTATTTT
TRBJ2-7	TRBV5-4	few	.	CASSLMDGAYEQYF	TGTGCCAGCAGCCTGATGGACGGAGCCTACGAGCAGTACTTC
TRBJ1-5	TRBV7-9	many	.	CASSPTGSVNQPQHF	TGTGCCAGCAGCCCCACAGGGAGTGTGAATCAGCCCCAGCATTTT
TRBJ2-3	TRBV3-1	many	.	CASRNEGADTQYF	TGTGCCAGCAGGAACGAAGGGGCAGATACGCAGTATTTT
TRBJ2-2	TRBV10-2	few	.	CASKSIGTGELFF	TGCGCCAGCAAAAGCATAGGGACCGGGGAGCTGTTTTTT
TRBJ1-2	TRBV3-1	few	.	CASSLTGRGAPLGYTF	TGTGCCAGCAGCCTCACAGGCCGGGGAGCCCCGTTGGGCTACACCTTC
TRBJ1-5	TRBV20-1	many	.	CSDGQPQHF	TGCTCCGACGGCCAGCCCCAGCATTTT
TRBJ2-3	TRBV20-1	.	TRBD2	CSASSTSGVSTDTQYF	TGCAGTGCTAGCTCGACTAGCGGGGTTTCGACAGATACGCAGTATTTT
TRBJ2-1	TRBV12-3/TRBV12-4	.	TRBD1	CASSSTGGNNEQFF	TGTGCCAGCAGTTCGACAGGGGGAAACAATGAGCAGTTCTTC
TRBJ2-1	TRBV11-3	.	.	CASSRDYNEQFF	TGTGCCAGCAGCAGGGATTACAATGAGCAGTTCTTC